This TCR beta chain derives from a study of cytomegalovirus exposure and HLA in healthy donors. There are 15 residues in the CDR3. Trimming removed 1 base at V and 1 base at J, with 10 bases between. Germline CDR1 MGHDK, CDR2 SYGVNS. Primers: 60 Vbeta forward and 13 Jbeta reverse. Measured with immunoSEQ multiplex PCR; TCRdb has only the in-frame clones, and not every one. This table holds 100,000 to 150,000 clones, more than 60% found once. This clonotype was obtained from a woman aged 40 to 50 in good health and CMV-seropositive. The sample comprised PBMCs. V is TRBV25-1 and J is TRBJ1-1; D unresolved. Written as DNA, the CDR3 is TGTGCCAGCAGTGAATGGTCGTCAGGGAACACTGAAGCTTTCTTT. As protein: CASSEWSSGNTEAFF.